Following are 7 T cell receptor beta chains from one sample sequenced in a study of blood T cell repertoires in COVID-19. Assay: immunoSEQ multiplex PCR; the TCRdb copy retains only in-frame clones and omits some. Altogether about 220,000 clones are present, 80% to 85% being singletons, with the ten largest covering 4.5% to 5.5%. The sequenced sample was peripheral blood. The source of these receptors is an older woman who had recovered from COVID-19.

This clone was detected only once. The J gene is TRBJ2-7, the V gene TRBV5-1; TRBD1 matches 11 bases. This CDR3 is built from 14 residues. The germline V gene has CDR1 SGHRS and CDR2 YFSETQ. Trimming took 6 bases from V and 4 from J; bases not matched to a gene: 6. CDR3: CASTTGQGAYEQYF. Written as DNA, the CDR3 is TGCGCCAGCACCACTGGACAGGGGGCGTACGAGCAGTACTTC.

This chain uses TRBV5-6 with TRBJ2-7, with D possibly being TRBD1 (6 bases). The CDR3 is 14 residues long. Between the trimmed V and J ends, which lost 2 bases and 7 bases, there was a span of 16 bases. CDR1 is SGHDT and CDR2 is YYEEEE in the germline V gene. The CDR3 is CASSLLQGTREQYF. The CDR3 DNA sequence: TGTGCCAGCAGCTTACTGCAGGGGACAAGGGAGCAGTACTTC.

CDR3: CASSVGRGGNSYEKLFF. DNA of the CDR3: TGTGCCAGCAGCGTAGGGAGGGGGGGGAACTCATATGAAAAACTGTTTTTT. The chain uses TRBV9 and TRBJ1-4; TRBD1 might be the D (6 bases). The V gene lost 0 bases and the J gene lost 6 bases, with 18 bases spanning the gap. The length of the CDR3 is 17 residues. Germline V gene data show CDR1 as SGDLS and CDR2 as YYNGEE.

The V gene is TRBV5-1, the J gene TRBJ2-3; TRBD2 matches at 12 bases. Looked up from germline, CDR1 is SGHRS and CDR2 is YFSETQ. This CDR3 region has 18 residues. The V segment lost 0 bases and the J segment 1 base; nucleotides outside the gene matches: 6. CDR3 sequence (DNA): TGCGCCAGCAGCTTGGTGCCTAGCGGGGGGGCCGGCACAGATACGCAGTATTTT. Translation: CASSLVPSGGAGTDTQYF.

The chain has TRBV9 and TRBJ1-2; the D gene is possibly TRBD1 (6 bases). Germline assignment: CDR1 SGDLS and CDR2 YYNGEE. V lost 0 bases, J lost 4 bases, and 10 bases lay in between. The CDR3 extends over 14 amino acids. The CDR3 sequence: CASSVVVGGYGYTF. Here the CDR3 DNA reads TGTGCCAGCAGCGTAGTAGTAGGGGGCTATGGCTACACCTTC.

The rearrangement uses TRBV25-1 and TRBJ2-1; 8 bases match TRBD1. The CDR3 has 18 amino acids. V trimming: 1 base; J trimming: 8 bases; junction bases outside the gene matches: 16. CDR1 MGHDK and CDR2 SYGVNS come from the germline V gene. This CDR3 is CASSELFQGAAPRDEQFF. The CDR3 DNA is TGTGCCAGCAGTGAATTATTCCAGGGGGCGGCCCCACGGGATGAGCAGTTCTTC.

V usage is TRBV11-2 and J usage is TRBJ1-4; D is undetermined. CDR3 length equals 18 residues. Germline-derived CDR1 and CDR2 are SGHAT and FQNNGV. The ends were cut back, 4 bases at V and 0 bases at J, with 18 bases in the middle. The CDR3 DNA reads TGTGCCAGCAGCTACCGCCGTGGTGGCTTAACAACTAATGAAAAACTGTTTTTT. Protein: CASSYRRGGLTTNEKLFF.